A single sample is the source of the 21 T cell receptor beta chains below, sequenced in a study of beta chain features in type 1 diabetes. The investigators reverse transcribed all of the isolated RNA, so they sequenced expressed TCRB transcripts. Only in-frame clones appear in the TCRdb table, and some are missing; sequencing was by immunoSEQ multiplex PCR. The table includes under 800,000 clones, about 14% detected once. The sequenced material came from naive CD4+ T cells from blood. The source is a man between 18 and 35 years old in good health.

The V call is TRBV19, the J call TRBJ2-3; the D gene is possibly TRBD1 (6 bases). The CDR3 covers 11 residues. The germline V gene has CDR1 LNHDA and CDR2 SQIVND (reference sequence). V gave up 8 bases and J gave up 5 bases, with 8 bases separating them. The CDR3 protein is CASAQGDTQYF. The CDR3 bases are TGTGCCAGTGCACAGGGAGATACGCAGTATTTT.

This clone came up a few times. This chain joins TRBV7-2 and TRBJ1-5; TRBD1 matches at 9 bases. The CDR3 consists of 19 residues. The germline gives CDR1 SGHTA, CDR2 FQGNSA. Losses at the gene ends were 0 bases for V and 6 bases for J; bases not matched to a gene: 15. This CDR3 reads CASSLALLPTGGVFQPQHF. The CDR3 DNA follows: TGTGCCAGCAGCTTAGCGCTACTCCCGACAGGGGGTGTTTTTCAGCCCCAGCATTTT.

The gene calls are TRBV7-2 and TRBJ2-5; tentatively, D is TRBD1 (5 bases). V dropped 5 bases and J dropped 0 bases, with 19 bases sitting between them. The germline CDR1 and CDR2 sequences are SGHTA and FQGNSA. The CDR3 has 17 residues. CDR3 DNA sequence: TGTGCCAGCAGCGGACAACGACGGACACTGTACCAAGAGACCCAGTACTTC. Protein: CASSGQRRTLYQETQYF.

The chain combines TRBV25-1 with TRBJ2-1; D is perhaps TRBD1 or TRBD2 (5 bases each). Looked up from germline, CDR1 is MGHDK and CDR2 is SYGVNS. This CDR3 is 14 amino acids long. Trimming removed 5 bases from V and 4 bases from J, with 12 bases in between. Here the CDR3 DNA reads TGTGCCAGCAGTTTTTCGGGGCTATACAATGAGCAGTTCTTC. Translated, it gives CASSFSGLYNEQFF. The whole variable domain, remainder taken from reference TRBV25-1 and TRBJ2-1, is EADIYQTPRYLVIGTGKKITLECSQTMGHDKMYWYQQDPGMELHLIHYSYGVNSTEKGDLSSESTVSRIRTEHFPLTLESARPSHTSQYLCASSFSGLYNEQFFGPGTRLTVL.

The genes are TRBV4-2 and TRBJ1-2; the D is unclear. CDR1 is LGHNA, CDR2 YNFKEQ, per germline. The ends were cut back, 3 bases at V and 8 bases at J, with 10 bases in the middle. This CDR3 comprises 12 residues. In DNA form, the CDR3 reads TGTGCCAGCAGCCAGGGAACGCGGGGCTACACCTTC. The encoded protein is CASSQGTRGYTF.

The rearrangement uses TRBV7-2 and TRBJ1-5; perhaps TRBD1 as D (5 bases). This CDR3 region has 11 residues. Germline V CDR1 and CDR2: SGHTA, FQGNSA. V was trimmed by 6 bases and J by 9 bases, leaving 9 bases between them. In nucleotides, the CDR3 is TGTGCCAGCAGGAGTACAGGGCCCCAGCATTTT. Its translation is CASRSTGPQHF.

CDR3 nucleotide sequence: TGTGCCAGCAGCAAAGTTGGGGGGACTGGCTACACCTTC. Protein: CASSKVGGTGYTF. The chain uses TRBV21-1 and TRBJ1-2. TRBV21-1 counts as a pseudogene. The CDR3 loop spans 13 amino acids.

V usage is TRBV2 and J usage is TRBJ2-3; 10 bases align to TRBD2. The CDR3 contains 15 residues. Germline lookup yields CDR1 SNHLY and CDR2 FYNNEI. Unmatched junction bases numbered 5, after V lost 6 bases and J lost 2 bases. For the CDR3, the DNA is TGTGCCAGCAGATCCGGGACTAGCGACACAGATACGCAGTATTTT. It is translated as CASRSGTSDTDTQYF.

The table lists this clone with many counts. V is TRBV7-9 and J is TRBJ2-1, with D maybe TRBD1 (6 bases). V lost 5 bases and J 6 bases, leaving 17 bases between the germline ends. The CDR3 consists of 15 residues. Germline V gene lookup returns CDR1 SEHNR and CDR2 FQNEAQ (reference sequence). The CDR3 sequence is CASSPDRPTGNEQFF. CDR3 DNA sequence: TGTGCCAGCAGCCCCGACAGGCCGACGGGCAATGAGCAGTTCTTC.

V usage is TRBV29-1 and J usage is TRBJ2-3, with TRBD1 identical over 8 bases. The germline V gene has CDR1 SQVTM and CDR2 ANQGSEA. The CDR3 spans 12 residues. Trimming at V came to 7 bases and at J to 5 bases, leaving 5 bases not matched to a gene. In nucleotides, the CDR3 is TGCAGCGCCAGGGGGCAGGGAGATACGCAGTATTTT. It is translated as CSARGQGDTQYF.

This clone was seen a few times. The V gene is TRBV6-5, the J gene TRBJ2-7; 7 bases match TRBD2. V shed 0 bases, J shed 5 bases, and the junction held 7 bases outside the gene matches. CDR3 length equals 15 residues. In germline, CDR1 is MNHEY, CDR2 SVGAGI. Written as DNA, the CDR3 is TGTGCCAGCAGTTACTCGCGGCGGGAGATCCACGAGCAGTACTTC. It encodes CASSYSRREIHEQYF.

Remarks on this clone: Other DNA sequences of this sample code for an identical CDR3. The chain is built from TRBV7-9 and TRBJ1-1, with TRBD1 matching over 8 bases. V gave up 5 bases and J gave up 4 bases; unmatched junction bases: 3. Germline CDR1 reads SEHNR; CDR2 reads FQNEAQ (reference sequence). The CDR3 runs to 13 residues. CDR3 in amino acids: CASSLDRGTEAFF. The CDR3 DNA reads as TGTGCCAGCAGCCTTGACAGGGGCACTGAAGCTTTCTTT.

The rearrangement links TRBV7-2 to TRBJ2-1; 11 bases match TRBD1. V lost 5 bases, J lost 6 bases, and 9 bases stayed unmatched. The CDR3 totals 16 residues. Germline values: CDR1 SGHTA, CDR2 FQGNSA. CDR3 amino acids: CASSHARGQGVNEQFF. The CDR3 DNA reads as TGTGCCAGCAGCCATGCTCGGGGACAGGGGGTCAATGAGCAGTTCTTC.

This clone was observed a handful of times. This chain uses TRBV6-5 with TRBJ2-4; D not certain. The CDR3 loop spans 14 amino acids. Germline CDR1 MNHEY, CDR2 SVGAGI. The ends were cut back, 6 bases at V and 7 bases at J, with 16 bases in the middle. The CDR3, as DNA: TGTGCCAGCAGGACTTTGGGTTTGGGGAACATTCAGTACTTC. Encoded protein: CASRTLGLGNIQYF.

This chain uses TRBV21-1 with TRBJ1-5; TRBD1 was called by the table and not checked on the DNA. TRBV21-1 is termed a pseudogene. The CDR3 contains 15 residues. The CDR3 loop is CASSRQGRRNQPQHF. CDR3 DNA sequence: TGTGCCAGCAGCCGTCAGGGGCGAAGGAATCAGCCCCAGCATTTT.

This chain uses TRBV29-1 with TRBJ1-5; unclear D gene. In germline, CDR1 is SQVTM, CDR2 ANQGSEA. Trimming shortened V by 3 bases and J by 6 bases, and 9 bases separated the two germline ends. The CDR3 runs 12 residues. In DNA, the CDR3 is TGCAGCGTTGATATCCCGGGTCAGCCCCAGCATTTT. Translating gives CSVDIPGQPQHF.

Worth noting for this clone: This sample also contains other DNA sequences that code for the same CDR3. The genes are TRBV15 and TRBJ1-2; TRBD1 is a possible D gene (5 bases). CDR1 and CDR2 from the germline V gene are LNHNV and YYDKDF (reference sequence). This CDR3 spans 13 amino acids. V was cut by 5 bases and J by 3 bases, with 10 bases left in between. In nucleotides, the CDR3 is TGTGCCACCAGCGCCGGGACGGACTATGGCTACACCTTC. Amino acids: CATSAGTDYGYTF.

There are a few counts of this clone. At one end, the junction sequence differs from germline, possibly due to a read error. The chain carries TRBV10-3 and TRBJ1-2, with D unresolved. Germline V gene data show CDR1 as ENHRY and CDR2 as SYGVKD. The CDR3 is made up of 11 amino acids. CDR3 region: CAISRSDGYPF. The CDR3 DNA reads TGTGCCATCAGCCGCAGTGACGGCTACCCCTTC.

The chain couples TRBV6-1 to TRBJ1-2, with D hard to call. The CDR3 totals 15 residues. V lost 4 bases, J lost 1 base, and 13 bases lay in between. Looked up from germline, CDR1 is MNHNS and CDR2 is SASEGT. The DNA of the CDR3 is TGTGCCAGCAGTGGGAGCTACACTAGTAACTATGGCTACACCTTC. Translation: CASSGSYTSNYGYTF.

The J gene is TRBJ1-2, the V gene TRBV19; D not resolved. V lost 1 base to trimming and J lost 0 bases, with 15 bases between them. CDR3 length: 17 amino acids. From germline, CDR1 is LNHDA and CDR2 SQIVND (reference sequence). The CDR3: CASSIAAFPASNYGYTF. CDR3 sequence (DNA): TGTGCCAGTAGTATAGCTGCATTCCCGGCCTCTAACTATGGCTACACCTTC.

The CDR3 sequence is CASSSRDRGLANYGYTF. CDR3 DNA: TGTGCCAGCAGTTCCCGGGACAGGGGGCTAGCTAACTATGGCTACACCTTC. The chain links TRBV27 to TRBJ1-2; 12 nucleotides match TRBD1. The CDR3 consists of 17 residues. Per germline, CDR1 MNHEY and CDR2 SMNVEV (reference sequence). Losses at the gene ends were 4 bases for V and 0 bases for J; bases not matched to a gene: 6.